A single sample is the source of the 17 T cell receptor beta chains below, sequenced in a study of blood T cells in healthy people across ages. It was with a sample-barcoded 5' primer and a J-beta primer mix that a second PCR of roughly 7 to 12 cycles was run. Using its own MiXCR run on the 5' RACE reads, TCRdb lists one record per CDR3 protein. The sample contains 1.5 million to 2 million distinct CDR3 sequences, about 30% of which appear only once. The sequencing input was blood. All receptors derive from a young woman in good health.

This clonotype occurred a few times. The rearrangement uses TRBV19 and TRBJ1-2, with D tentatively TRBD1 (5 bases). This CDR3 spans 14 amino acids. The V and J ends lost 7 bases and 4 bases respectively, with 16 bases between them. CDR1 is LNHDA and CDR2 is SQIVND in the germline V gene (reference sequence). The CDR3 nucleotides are TGTGCCAGTACCCTAGGCCGGGGCGGCTATGGCTACACCTTC. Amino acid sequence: CASTLGRGGYGYTF.

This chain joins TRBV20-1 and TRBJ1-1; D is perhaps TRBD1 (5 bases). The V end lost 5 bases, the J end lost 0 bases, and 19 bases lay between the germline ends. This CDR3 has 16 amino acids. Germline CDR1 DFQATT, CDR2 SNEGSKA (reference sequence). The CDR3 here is CSAPDGGRRVNTEAFF. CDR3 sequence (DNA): TGCAGTGCTCCGGATGGGGGTCGTAGAGTGAACACTGAAGCTTTCTTT.

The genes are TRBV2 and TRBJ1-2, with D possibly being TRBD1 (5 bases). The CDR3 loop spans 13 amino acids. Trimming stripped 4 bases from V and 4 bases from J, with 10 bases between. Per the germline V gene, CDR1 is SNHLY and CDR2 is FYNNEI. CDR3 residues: CASSVGPGYGYTF. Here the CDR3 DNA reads TGTGCCAGCAGTGTGGGACCAGGCTATGGCTACACCTTC. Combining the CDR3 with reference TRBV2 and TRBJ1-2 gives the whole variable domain EPEVTQTPSHQVTQMGQEVILRCVPISNHLYFYWYRQILGQKVEFLVSFYNNEISEKSEIFDDQFSVERPDGSNFTLKIRSTKLEDSAMYFCASSVGPGYGYTFGSGTRLTVV.

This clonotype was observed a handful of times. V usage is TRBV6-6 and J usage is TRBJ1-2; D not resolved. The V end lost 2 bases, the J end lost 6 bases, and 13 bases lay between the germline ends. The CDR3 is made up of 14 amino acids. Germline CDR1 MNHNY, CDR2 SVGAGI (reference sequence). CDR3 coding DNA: TGTGCCAGCAGTTACGCCGAGGGAGCCGATGGCTACACCTTC. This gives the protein CASSYAEGADGYTF.

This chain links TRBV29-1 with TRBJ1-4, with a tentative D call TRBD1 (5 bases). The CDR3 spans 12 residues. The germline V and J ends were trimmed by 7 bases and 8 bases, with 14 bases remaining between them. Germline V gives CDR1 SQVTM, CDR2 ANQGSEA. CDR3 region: CSGRGPLEKLFF. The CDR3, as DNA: TGCAGCGGGAGGGGCCCCTTGGAAAAACTGTTTTTT. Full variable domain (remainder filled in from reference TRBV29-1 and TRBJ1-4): SAVISQKPSRDICQRGTSLTIQCQVDSQVTMMFWYRQQPGQSLTLIATANQGSEATYESGFVIDKFPISRPNLTFSTLTVSNMSPEDSSIYLCSGRGPLEKLFFGSGTQLSVL.

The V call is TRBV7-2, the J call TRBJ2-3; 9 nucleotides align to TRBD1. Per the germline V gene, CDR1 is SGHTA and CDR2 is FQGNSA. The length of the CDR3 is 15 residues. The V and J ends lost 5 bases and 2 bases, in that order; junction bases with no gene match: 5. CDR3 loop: CASSAGTGYTDTQYF. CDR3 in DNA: TGTGCCAGCAGCGCCGGGACAGGGTACACAGATACGCAGTATTTT.

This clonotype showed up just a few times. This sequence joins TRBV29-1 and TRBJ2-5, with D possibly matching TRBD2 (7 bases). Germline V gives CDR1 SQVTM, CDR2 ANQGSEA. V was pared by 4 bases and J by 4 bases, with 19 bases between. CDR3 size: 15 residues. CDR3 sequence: CSVAGSGGQGETQYF. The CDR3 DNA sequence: TGCAGCGTTGCCGGCTCCGGGGGGCAGGGAGAGACCCAGTACTTC.

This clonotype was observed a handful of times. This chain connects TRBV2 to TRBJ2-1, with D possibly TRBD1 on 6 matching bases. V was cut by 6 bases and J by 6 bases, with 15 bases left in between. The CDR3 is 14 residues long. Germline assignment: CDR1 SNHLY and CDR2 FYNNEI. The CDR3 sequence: CASRTHSTGNEQFF. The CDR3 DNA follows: TGTGCCAGCAGGACCCACTCGACAGGCAATGAGCAGTTCTTC.

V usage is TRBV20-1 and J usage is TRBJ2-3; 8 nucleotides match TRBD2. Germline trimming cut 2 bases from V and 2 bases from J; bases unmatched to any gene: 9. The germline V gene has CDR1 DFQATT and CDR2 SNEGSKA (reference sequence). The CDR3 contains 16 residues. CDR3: CSARRPLAGLTDTQYF. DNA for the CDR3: TGCAGTGCTAGAAGGCCCCTAGCGGGCCTCACAGATACGCAGTATTTT.

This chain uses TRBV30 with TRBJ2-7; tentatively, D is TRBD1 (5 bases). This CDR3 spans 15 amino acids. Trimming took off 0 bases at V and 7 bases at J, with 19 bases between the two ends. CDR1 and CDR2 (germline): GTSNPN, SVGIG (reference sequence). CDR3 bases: TGTGCCTGGAGTGTTTTGCAGGGTGGAGATGGGGAGCAGTACTTC. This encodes CAWSVLQGGDGEQYF.

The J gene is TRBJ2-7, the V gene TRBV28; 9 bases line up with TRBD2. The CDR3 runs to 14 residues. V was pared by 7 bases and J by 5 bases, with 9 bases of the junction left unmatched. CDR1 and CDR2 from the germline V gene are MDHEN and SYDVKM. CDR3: CASMAGTSFDEQYF. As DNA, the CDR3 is TGTGCCAGCATGGCAGGGACTAGCTTCGACGAGCAGTACTTC. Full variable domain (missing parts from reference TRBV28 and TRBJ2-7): DVKVTQSSRYLVKRTGEKVFLECVQDMDHENMFWYRQDPGLGLRLIYFSYDVKMKEKGDIPEGYSVSREKKERFSLILESASTNQTSMYLCASMAGTSFDEQYFGPGTRLTVT.

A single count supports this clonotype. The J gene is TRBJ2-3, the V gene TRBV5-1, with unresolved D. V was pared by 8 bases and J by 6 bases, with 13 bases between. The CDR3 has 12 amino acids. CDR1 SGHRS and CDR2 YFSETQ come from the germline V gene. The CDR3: CASGNGCDTQYF. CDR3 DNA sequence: TGCGCCAGTGGGAACGGGTGCGATACGCAGTATTTT.

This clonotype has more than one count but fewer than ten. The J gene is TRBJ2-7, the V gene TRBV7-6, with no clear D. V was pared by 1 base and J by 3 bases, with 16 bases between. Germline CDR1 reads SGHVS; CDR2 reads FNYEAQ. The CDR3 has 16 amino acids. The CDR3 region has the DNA TGTGCCAGCAGCTTAGGAGCACCCAACCTTTACTACGAGCAGTACTTC. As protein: CASSLGAPNLYYEQYF.

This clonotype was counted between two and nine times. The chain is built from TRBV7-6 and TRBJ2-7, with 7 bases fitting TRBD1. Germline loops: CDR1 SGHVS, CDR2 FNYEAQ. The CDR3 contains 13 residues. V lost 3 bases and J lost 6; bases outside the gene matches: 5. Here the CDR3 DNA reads TGTGCCAGCAGCTTCGACAGGGAGCGCGAGCAGTACTTC. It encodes CASSFDREREQYF.

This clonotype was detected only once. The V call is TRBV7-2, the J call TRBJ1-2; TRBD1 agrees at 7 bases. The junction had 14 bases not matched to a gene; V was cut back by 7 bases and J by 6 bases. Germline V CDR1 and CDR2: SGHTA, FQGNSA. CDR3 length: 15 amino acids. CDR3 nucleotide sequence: TGTGCCAGCACACCCAGGACAGGCACCTGGGATGGCTACACCTTC. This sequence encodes CASTPRTGTWDGYTF.

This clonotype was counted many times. This CDR3 reads CASSLLEGGAGETQYF. CDR3 coding DNA: TGTGCCAGCAGCTTGTTGGAAGGGGGTGCGGGTGAGACCCAGTACTTC. This chain uses TRBV5-5 with TRBJ2-5; maybe TRBD1 (6 bases). This CDR3 has 16 residues. Germline CDR1 is SGHKS and CDR2 is YYEKEE (reference sequence). Trimming took off 1 base at V and 5 bases at J, with 18 bases between the two ends.

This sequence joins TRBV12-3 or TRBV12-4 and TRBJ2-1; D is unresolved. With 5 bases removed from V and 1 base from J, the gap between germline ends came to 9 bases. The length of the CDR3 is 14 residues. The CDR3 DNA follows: TGTGCCAGCAGTCGTGACCTATCCTACAATGAGCAGTTCTTC. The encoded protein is CASSRDLSYNEQFF.